What follows are 11 T cell receptor beta chains derived from one specimen sequenced in a study of chronic HIV infection and antiretroviral therapy. TCRdb called the 5' RACE reads again in MiXCR, with one record for every CDR3 protein. Of 45,000 to 55,000 distinct CDR3 sequences listed, approximately 19% are singletons. The specimen was peripheral blood. These receptors all come from an adult who had HIV and had not received antiretroviral therapy, or was an uninfected healthy control (not recorded which).

This sequence joins TRBV20-1 and TRBJ2-3; D perhaps matches TRBD2 (6 bases). Deletions cut 3 bases from V and 0 bases from J, with 13 bases between. Germline loops: CDR1 DFQATT, CDR2 SNEGSKA (reference sequence). The CDR3 consists of 15 residues. Here the CDR3 reads CSASPLARSTDTQYF. The CDR3 DNA is TGCAGTGCTAGCCCTCTAGCGCGAAGCACAGATACGCAGTATTTT.

This clonotype occurred a few times. The V call is TRBV10-2, the J call TRBJ1-1; D unclear. Germline lookup yields CDR1 WSHSY and CDR2 SAAADI. V was pared by 5 bases and J by 2 bases, with 6 bases between. The CDR3 has 12 residues. The CDR3 coding sequence is TGCGCCAGCAGTTTCGGCAACACTGAAGCTTTCTTT. This codes for CASSFGNTEAFF.

V gene TRBV4-1 combines with J gene TRBJ2-1, with a weak D call TRBD2 (6 bases). With 1 base removed from V and 9 bases from J, the gap between germline ends came to 13 bases. CDR1 is MGHRA, CDR2 YSYEKL, per germline. CDR3 size: 14 residues. CDR3 DNA sequence: TGCGCCAGCAGCCAAGGTACAGCGGGCGTTGAGCAGTTCTTC. Its protein product is CASSQGTAGVEQFF.

This chain links TRBV20-1 with TRBJ1-4; D gene uncertain. Germline CDR1 is DFQATT and CDR2 is SNEGSKA (reference sequence). The CDR3 is 14 amino acids. The ends were cut back, 1 base at V and 7 bases at J, with 13 bases in the middle. Written as DNA, the CDR3 is TGCAGTGCTAGAGGGGCCCTCCTGGGTGAAAAACTGTTTTTT. It is translated as CSARGALLGEKLFF.

The chain employs TRBV28 and TRBJ2-3, with D uncertain. Germline CDR1 MDHEN, CDR2 SYDVKM. V lost 2 bases to trimming and J lost 6 bases, with 6 bases between them. CDR3 length: 12 amino acids. CDR3: CASSLGVDTQYF. Written as DNA, the CDR3 is TGTGCCAGCAGTTTAGGGGTGGATACGCAGTATTTT.

The rearrangement uses TRBV9 and TRBJ2-1; TRBD2 might be the D (5 bases). The CDR3 consists of 17 residues. V lost 0 bases and J 1 base, leaving 14 bases between the germline ends. Germline CDR1 and CDR2: SGDLS and YYNGEE. CDR3 DNA sequence: TGTGCCAGCAGCGTAGGTCAGCCGGGAACTTCCTACAATGAGCAGTTCTTC. This codes for CASSVGQPGTSYNEQFF.

The V and J genes are TRBV6-5 and TRBJ2-7; 13 bases align to TRBD2. Germline CDR1 and CDR2: MNHEY and SVGAGI. The ends lost 6 bases at V and 3 bases at J; junction bases unmatched: 8. The CDR3 loop spans 16 amino acids. The CDR3 here is CASSSSGTSGDYEQYF. CDR3 sequence (DNA): TGTGCCAGCAGCTCCTCCGGGACTAGCGGGGACTACGAGCAGTACTTC.

This clonotype was detected only a few times. The chain uses TRBV5-8 and TRBJ1-1, with 8 bases lining up with TRBD1. This CDR3 region has 14 residues. Germline CDR1 is SGHTS and CDR2 is YDEGEE. Trimming removed 0 bases from V and 5 bases from J; junction bases left unmatched: 3. CDR3 sequence reads: CASSLDRGATEAFF. As DNA, the CDR3 is TGTGCCAGCAGCTTGGACAGGGGGGCTACTGAAGCTTTCTTT.

By sample share, this clonotype is medium-sized (0.01 to 0.1%). The V gene is TRBV28, the J gene TRBJ2-7, with 7 nucleotides matching TRBD2. The CDR3 covers 20 residues. Germline values: CDR1 MDHEN, CDR2 SYDVKM. V was pared by 3 bases and J by 2 bases, with 22 bases of the junction left unmatched. The CDR3 nucleotides read TGTGCCAGCAGTTTCGGGGGATTTCGGCTAGCGGAAACCTCTCCCTACGAGCAGTACTTC. Residues: CASSFGGFRLAETSPYEQYF. Variable domain in full (rest from reference TRBV28 and TRBJ2-7): DVKVTQSSRYLVKRTGEKVFLECVQDMDHENMFWYRQDPGLGLRLIYFSYDVKMKEKGDIPEGYSVSREKKERFSLILESASTNQTSMYLCASSFGGFRLAETSPYEQYFGPGTRLTVT.

The chain joins TRBV28 to TRBJ2-3; 9 nucleotides line up with TRBD1. The CDR3 extends over 15 amino acids. Germline trimming cut 6 bases from V and 2 bases from J; bases unmatched to any gene: 6. Germline V gene lookup returns CDR1 MDHEN and CDR2 SYDVKM. The CDR3 nucleotides are TGTGCCAGCAGGGGGAGGGACAGGGTCACAGATACGCAGTATTTT. Protein product: CASRGRDRVTDTQYF.

This clonotype was counted a few times. The chain couples TRBV28 to TRBJ2-7; 11 bases are a match to TRBD1. V trimming: 6 bases; J trimming: 1 base; junction bases outside the gene matches: 5. The CDR3 runs 15 residues. The germline V gene encodes CDR1 MDHEN and CDR2 SYDVKM. DNA of the CDR3: TGTGCCAGCAGGGACGGACAGGGGGCTTCCTACGAGCAGTACTTC. Protein: CASRDGQGASYEQYF.